This TCR beta chain appears in the sequencing data of a study of CD8 T cells in Susac syndrome. Study at large: Patients with Susac syndrome were therapy-naive, on corticosteroids, or on intravenous immunoglobulin alone at the time that blood was drawn.

Reverse transcription of 0.5 to 1 ug RNA was performed with random hexamers. TCRdb reprocessed the immunoSEQ multiplex PCR reads via MiXCR and lists one record per CDR3 protein. The sample lists 150,000 to 180,000 distinct CDR3 sequences; 90% to 95% were seen once. CDR3 length: 11 residues. V lost 4 bases and J lost 6, with 7 bases in between. From germline, CDR1 is DFQATT and CDR2 SNEGSKA (reference sequence). This rearrangement joins TRBV20-1 to TRBJ2-1, with D possibly TRBD1 on 5 matching bases. This clonotype was obtained from a human donor with Susac syndrome. The sample was CD4+ T cells from PBMCs. The CDR3 DNA is TGCAGTGCTACAGGGATCAATGAGCAGTTCTTC. Protein: CSATGINEQFF.